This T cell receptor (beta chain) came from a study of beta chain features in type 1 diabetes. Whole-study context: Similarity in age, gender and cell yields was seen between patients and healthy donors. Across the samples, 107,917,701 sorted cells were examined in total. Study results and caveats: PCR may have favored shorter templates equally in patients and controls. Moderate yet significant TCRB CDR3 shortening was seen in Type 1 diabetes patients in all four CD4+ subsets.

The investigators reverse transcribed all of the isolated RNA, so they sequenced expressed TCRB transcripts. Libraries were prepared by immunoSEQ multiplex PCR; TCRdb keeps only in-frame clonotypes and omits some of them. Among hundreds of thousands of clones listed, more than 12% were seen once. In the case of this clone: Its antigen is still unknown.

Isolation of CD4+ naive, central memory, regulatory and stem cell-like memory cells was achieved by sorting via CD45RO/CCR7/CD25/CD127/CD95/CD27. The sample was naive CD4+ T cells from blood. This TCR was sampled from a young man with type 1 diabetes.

The CDR3 here is CASQQTGKQYF. As DNA, the CDR3 is TGTGCCAGCCAGCAAACAGGGAAGCAGTACTTC. The rearrangement links TRBV28 to TRBJ2-7; a weak D match, TRBD1 (6 bases). Trimming took 8 bases from V and 8 from J, leaving 13 bases between them. This CDR3 region has 11 residues. CDR1 MDHEN and CDR2 SYDVKM come from the germline V gene.